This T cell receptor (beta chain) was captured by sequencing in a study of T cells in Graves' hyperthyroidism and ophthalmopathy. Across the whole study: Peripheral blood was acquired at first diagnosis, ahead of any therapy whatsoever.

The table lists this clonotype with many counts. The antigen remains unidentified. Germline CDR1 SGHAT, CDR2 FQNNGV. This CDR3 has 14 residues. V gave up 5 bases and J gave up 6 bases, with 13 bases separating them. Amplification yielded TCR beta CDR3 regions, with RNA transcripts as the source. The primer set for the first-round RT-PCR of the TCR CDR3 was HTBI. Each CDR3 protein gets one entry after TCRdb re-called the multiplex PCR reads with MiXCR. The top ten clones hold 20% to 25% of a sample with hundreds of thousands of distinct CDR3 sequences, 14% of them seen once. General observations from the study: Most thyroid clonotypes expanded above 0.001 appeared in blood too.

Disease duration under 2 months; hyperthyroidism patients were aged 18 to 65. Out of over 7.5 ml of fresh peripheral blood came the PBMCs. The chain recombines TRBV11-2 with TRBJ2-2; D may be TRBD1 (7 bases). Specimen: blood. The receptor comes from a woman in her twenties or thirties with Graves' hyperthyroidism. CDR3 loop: CASSLSRGAGELFF. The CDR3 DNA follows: TGTGCCAGCAGCCTCTCCAGGGGGGCCGGGGAGCTGTTTTTT.